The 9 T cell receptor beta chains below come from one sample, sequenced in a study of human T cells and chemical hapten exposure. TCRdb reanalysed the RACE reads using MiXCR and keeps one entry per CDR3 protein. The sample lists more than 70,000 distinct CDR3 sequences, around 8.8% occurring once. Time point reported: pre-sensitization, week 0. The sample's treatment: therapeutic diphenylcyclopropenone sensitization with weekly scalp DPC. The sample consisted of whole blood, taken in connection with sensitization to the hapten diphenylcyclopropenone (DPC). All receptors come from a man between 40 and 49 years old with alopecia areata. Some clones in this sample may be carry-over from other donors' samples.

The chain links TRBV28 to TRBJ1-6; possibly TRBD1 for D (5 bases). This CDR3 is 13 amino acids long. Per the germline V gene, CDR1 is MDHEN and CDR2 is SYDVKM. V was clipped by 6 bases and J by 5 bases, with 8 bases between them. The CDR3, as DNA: TGTGCCAGCAGCAGGGTTGATAATTCACCCCTCCACTTT. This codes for CASSRVDNSPLHF.

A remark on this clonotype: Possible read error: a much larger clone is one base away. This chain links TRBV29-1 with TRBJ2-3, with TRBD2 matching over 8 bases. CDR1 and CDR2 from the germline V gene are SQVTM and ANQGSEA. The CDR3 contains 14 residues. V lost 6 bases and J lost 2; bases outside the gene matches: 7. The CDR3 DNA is TGCAGCGTCGTCACTAGCGGAAACACAGATACGCAGTATTTT. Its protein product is CSVVTSGNTDTQYF.

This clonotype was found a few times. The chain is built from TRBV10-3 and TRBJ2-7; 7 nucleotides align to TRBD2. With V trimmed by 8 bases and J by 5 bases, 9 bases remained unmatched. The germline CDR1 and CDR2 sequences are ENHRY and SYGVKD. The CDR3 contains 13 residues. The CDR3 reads CAIGEGNPDEQYF. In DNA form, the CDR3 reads TGTGCCATCGGGGAGGGCAACCCCGACGAGCAGTACTTC.

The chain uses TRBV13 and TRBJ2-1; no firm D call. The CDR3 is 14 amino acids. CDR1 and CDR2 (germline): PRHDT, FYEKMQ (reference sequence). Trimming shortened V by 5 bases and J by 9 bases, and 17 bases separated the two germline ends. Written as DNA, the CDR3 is TGTGCCAGCAGCCACCCTTCCCGGTACGGTGAGCAGTTCTTC. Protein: CASSHPSRYGEQFF.

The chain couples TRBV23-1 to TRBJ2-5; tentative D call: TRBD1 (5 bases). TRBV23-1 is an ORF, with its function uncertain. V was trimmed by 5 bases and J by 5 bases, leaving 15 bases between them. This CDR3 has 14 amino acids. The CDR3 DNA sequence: TGCGCCAGCAGTGCCGACACAGGAAGGGAGACCCAGTACTTC. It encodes CASSADTGRETQYF.

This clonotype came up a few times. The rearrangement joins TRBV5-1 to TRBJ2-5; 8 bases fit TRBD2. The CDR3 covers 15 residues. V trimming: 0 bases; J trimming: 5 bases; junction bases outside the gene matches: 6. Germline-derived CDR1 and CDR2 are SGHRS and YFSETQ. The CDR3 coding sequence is TGCGCCAGCAGCTTGGCGACAAGCGGGAGTGAGACCCAGTACTTC. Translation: CASSLATSGSETQYF.

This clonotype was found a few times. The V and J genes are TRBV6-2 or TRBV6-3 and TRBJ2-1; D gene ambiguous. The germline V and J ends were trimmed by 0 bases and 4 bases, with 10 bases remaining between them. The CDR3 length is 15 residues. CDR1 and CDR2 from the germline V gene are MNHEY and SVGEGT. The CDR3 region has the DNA TGTGCCAGCAGTTACTCGAAGGGCGGATACAATGAGCAGTTCTTC. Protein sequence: CASSYSKGGYNEQFF.

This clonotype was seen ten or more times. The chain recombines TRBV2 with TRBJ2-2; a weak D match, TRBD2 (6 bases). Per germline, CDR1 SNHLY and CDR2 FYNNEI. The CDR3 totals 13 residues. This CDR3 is CALGRFHTGELFF. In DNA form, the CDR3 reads TGTGCGCTGGGGAGGTTCCACACCGGGGAGCTGTTTTTT.

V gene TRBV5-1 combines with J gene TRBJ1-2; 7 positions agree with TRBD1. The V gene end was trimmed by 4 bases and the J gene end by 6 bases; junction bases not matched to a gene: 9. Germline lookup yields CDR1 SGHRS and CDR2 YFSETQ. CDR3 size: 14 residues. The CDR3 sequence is CASSQDRAGDGYTF. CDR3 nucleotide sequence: TGCGCCAGCAGCCAAGACAGGGCCGGGGATGGCTACACCTTC.